Below, one T cell receptor beta chain is given with its context. The sample is drawn from a study of T cell changes during pregnancy in multiple sclerosis. Assay used: immunoSEQ multiplex PCR; TCRdb lists only in-frame clones, some missing. The table records tens of thousands of clones, around 92% of them present only once. V was clipped by 5 bases and J by 3 bases, with 10 bases between them. CDR3 length: 13 amino acids. Germline V CDR1 and CDR2: SGHVS, FQNEAQ. This sequence was found in a female donor in good health, enrolled as a control in a pregnancy study. The sample consisted of CD4+ T cells from peripheral blood mononuclear cells, taken in the second trimester of pregnancy. The chain couples TRBV7-8 to TRBJ2-5, with D unresolved. CDR3 nucleotide sequence: TGTGCCAGCAGCCCTCCTATTGAAGAGACCCAGTACTTC. This sequence encodes CASSPPIEETQYF.